These 19 T cell receptor beta chains were sequenced from one sample in a study of CD8 T cells in ankylosing spondylitis. From the 5' RACE reads, TCRdb called clonotypes with MiXCR, one entry per CDR3 protein. The data contain a few hundred thousand distinct CDR3 sequences, around 20% of them singletons. Specimen: blood, either unsorted or a sorted T cell fraction (not recorded which). The receptors originated from a female donor with ankylosing spondylitis or in good health (not recorded which).

This clonotype has only a few counts. This chain links TRBV27 with TRBJ2-1; tentatively, D is TRBD1 (6 bases). Trimming took off 6 bases at V and 6 bases at J, with 18 bases between the two ends. Germline CDR1 and CDR2: MNHEY and SMNVEV (reference sequence). The CDR3 has 15 amino acids. The CDR3 loop reads CASRITGPPVNEQFF. In DNA form, the CDR3 reads TGTGCCAGCAGGATTACAGGGCCCCCTGTCAATGAGCAGTTCTTC.

The chain is built from TRBV20-1 and TRBJ1-2; a weak D match, TRBD1 (6 bases). The germline CDR1 and CDR2 sequences are DFQATT and SNEGSKA (reference sequence). The CDR3 totals 13 residues. Trimming left V 5 bases short and J 0 bases short, with 10 bases between. The CDR3 sequence is CSAYGQPNYGYTF. DNA for the CDR3: TGCAGTGCTTACGGACAGCCTAACTATGGCTACACCTTC.

The sample holds many counts of this clonotype. V gene TRBV12-3 or TRBV12-4 combines with J gene TRBJ2-3; TRBD1 is a possible D gene (6 bases). V shed 6 bases and J shed 2 bases, with 15 bases lying between them. This CDR3 spans 15 amino acids. This chain's CDR3 is CASSPTGFDTDTQYF. The CDR3 DNA is TGTGCCAGCAGCCCGACAGGCTTTGACACAGATACGCAGTATTTT.

This chain uses TRBV5-4 with TRBJ2-1, with TRBD1 as a possible D gene (5 bases). This CDR3 contains 15 residues. V lost 0 bases and J 7 bases, leaving 14 bases between the germline ends. CDR1 and CDR2 from the germline V gene are SGHNT and YYREEE (reference sequence). The CDR3 reads CASSLASGIGNEQFF. The CDR3 DNA reads as TGTGCCAGCAGCTTGGCCTCAGGGATCGGGAATGAGCAGTTCTTC.

The chain has TRBV7-8 and TRBJ2-3; 7 positions match TRBD2. V gave up 3 bases and J gave up 3 bases; unmatched junction bases: 9. This CDR3 is 16 amino acids long. CDR1 and CDR2 from the germline V gene are SGHVS and FQNEAQ. The CDR3 bases are TGTGCCAGCAGCTTGGACCTAGCGGATGAGACAGATACGCAGTATTTT. Translating it yields CASSLDLADETDTQYF.

This chain joins TRBV5-6 and TRBJ1-2; TRBD1 matches at 8 bases. Germline V gene lookup returns CDR1 SGHDT and CDR2 YYEEEE. V lost 2 bases to trimming and J lost 8 bases; unmatched junction nucleotides: 14. The length of the CDR3 is 16 residues. CDR3: CASSFAGTGRPLGYTF. DNA of the CDR3: TGTGCCAGCAGCTTTGCCGGGACAGGAAGACCGTTGGGCTACACCTTC. Together with reference TRBV5-6 and TRBJ1-2, the CDR3 gives the full variable domain: DAGVTQSPTHLIKTRGQQVTLRCSPKSGHDTVSWYQQALGQGPQFIFQYYEEEERQRGNFPDRFSGHQFPNYSSELNVNALLLGDSALYLCASSFAGTGRPLGYTFGSGTRLTVV.

This clonotype was detected only a few times. V gene TRBV11-2 combines with J gene TRBJ2-1; D not resolved. Germline loops: CDR1 SGHAT, CDR2 FQNNGV. Trimming stripped 2 bases from V and 6 bases from J, with 14 bases between. The CDR3 totals 15 residues. CDR3 region: CASSLTRLPTNEQFF. CDR3 nucleotide sequence: TGTGCCAGCAGCTTAACGAGACTTCCAACCAATGAGCAGTTCTTC.

This clonotype was counted at least ten times. The J gene is TRBJ1-6, the V gene TRBV29-1; 9 nucleotides align to TRBD1. The germline V gene has CDR1 SQVTM and CDR2 ANQGSEA. Trimming took 6 bases from V and 8 from J; bases not matched to a gene: 2. This CDR3 is 12 amino acids long. CDR3 amino acids: CSVGDRDSPLHF. CDR3 sequence (DNA): TGCAGCGTGGGGGACAGGGATTCACCCCTCCACTTT. The full variable domain, completed using reference TRBV29-1 and TRBJ1-6, is SAVISQKPSRDICQRGTSLTIQCQVDSQVTMMFWYRQQPGQSLTLIATANQGSEATYESGFVIDKFPISRPNLTFSTLTVSNMSPEDSSIYLCSVGDRDSPLHFGNGTRLTVT.

The chain recombines TRBV20-1 with TRBJ2-7, with TRBD2 matching over 10 bases. The V gene's germline CDR1 is DFQATT and CDR2 SNEGSKA (reference sequence). The CDR3 is made up of 14 amino acids. J gave up 4 bases and V 6 bases, and 9 bases lay outside the gene matches. This CDR3 reads CSASRSSGSYEQYF. In nucleotides, the CDR3 is TGCAGTGCCAGCAGGTCTAGCGGGAGTTACGAGCAGTACTTC.

This chain connects TRBV28 to TRBJ2-1; possibly TRBD2 for D (6 bases). Trimming removed 6 bases at V and 5 bases at J, with 11 bases between. This CDR3 is built from 13 residues. Germline lookup yields CDR1 MDHEN and CDR2 SYDVKM. CDR3 region: CASSSGGHNEQFF. CDR3 DNA: TGTGCCAGCAGCTCCGGGGGACACAATGAGCAGTTCTTC.

This clonotype was seen more than once but under ten times. V usage is TRBV6-1 and J usage is TRBJ1-2; D call uncertain. The germline V gene encodes CDR1 MNHNS and CDR2 SASEGT. The CDR3 sequence is 13 residues long. V was shortened by 5 bases and J by 5 bases, with 12 bases between the two germline ends. The CDR3 region is CASSPWTGYGYTF. Written as DNA, the CDR3 is TGTGCCAGCAGTCCCTGGACGGGGTATGGCTACACCTTC.

This clonotype was counted ten times or more. This chain joins TRBV5-5 and TRBJ2-1, with 8 positions matching TRBD2. With V trimmed by 3 bases and J by 0 bases, 2 bases remained unmatched. Germline values: CDR1 SGHKS, CDR2 YYEKEE (reference sequence). This CDR3 has 15 amino acids. The CDR3 loop is CASSSGRASYNEQFF. CDR3 coding DNA: TGTGCCAGCAGCTCCGGGAGGGCCTCCTACAATGAGCAGTTCTTC.

This clonotype was recorded many times. In DNA, the CDR3 is TGTGCCAGCAGTGTCCCTAGCGGTACTTCCTACAATGAGCAGTTCTTC. Protein sequence: CASSVPSGTSYNEQFF. This chain links TRBV6-1 with TRBJ2-1; 7 nucleotides agree with TRBD2. The germline V gene encodes CDR1 MNHNS and CDR2 SASEGT. J gave up 1 base and V 4 bases, and 7 bases lay outside the gene matches. The CDR3 loop spans 16 amino acids.

This clonotype was observed a few times. The chain has TRBV18 and TRBJ2-7, with TRBD1 matching 9 bases. Germline assignment: CDR1 KGHSH and CDR2 LQKENI. The CDR3 runs 14 residues. V lost 4 bases, J lost 3 bases, and 4 bases stayed unmatched. As DNA, the CDR3 is TGTGCCAGCTCACTCGGGACAGGGTTCTACGAGCAGTACTTC. It yields the protein CASSLGTGFYEQYF. Combining the CDR3 with reference TRBV18 and TRBJ2-7 gives the whole variable domain NAGVMQNPRHLVRRRGQEARLRCSPMKGHSHVYWYRQLPEEGLKFMVYLQKENIIDESGMPKERFSAEFPKEGPSILRIQQVVRGDSAAYFCASSLGTGFYEQYFGPGTRLTVT.

The chain recombines TRBV29-1 with TRBJ1-4; the match to TRBD1 covers 7 bases. This CDR3 has 14 residues. Germline V gene data show CDR1 as SQVTM and CDR2 as ANQGSEA. Germline trimming cut 7 bases from V and 8 bases from J; bases unmatched to any gene: 13. The chain's CDR3 is CSGGDSPREEKLFF. In nucleotides, the CDR3 is TGCAGCGGGGGGGACAGCCCAAGAGAGGAAAAACTGTTTTTT.

This clonotype was seen at least ten times. The chain joins TRBV10-3 to TRBJ2-1; 8 nucleotides align to TRBD2. J was trimmed by 5 bases and V by 2 bases; bases with no gene match: 11. The CDR3 consists of 17 residues. Germline V gene lookup returns CDR1 ENHRY and CDR2 SYGVKD. The DNA of the CDR3 is TGTGCCATCAGTGAGCCGAAAGGCCGGGAGGGGGACAATGAGCAGTTCTTC. Its protein product is CAISEPKGREGDNEQFF.

This clonotype was seen a handful of times. The rearrangement uses TRBV29-1 and TRBJ2-1; TRBD2 matches at 14 bases. The junction had 8 bases not matched to a gene; V was cut back by 7 bases and J by 3 bases. The V gene's germline CDR1 is SQVTM and CDR2 ANQGSEA. This CDR3 region has 16 residues. CDR3 sequence (DNA): TGCAGCGCTGCCGGGACTAGCGGGAGCCTCTACAATGAGCAGTTCTTC. The encoded protein is CSAAGTSGSLYNEQFF.

The chain links TRBV5-1 to TRBJ2-1, with TRBD2 identical over 10 bases. CDR3 length equals 14 residues. With 3 bases clipped from V and 9 bases from J, the junction kept 6 bases outside the gene matches. Germline V gene sequence: CDR1 SGHRS, CDR2 YFSETQ. CDR3 in amino acids: CASSSSGSGGEQFF. DNA for the CDR3: TGCGCCAGCAGCTCTAGCGGGAGTGGAGGTGAGCAGTTCTTC.

The gene calls are TRBV18 and TRBJ2-1; 7 positions agree with TRBD1. V lost 0 bases and J lost 4; bases outside the gene matches: 6. This CDR3 comprises 16 residues. Per the germline V gene, CDR1 is KGHSH and CDR2 is LQKENI. CDR3 nucleotide sequence: TGTGCCAGCTCACCACCCGGGACAGAAAAATACAATGAGCAGTTCTTC. This gives the protein CASSPPGTEKYNEQFF. Looking up the rest from reference TRBV18 and TRBJ2-1 gives the full variable domain: NAGVMQNPRHLVRRRGQEARLRCSPMKGHSHVYWYRQLPEEGLKFMVYLQKENIIDESGMPKERFSAEFPKEGPSILRIQQVVRGDSAAYFCASSPPGTEKYNEQFFGPGTRLTVL.